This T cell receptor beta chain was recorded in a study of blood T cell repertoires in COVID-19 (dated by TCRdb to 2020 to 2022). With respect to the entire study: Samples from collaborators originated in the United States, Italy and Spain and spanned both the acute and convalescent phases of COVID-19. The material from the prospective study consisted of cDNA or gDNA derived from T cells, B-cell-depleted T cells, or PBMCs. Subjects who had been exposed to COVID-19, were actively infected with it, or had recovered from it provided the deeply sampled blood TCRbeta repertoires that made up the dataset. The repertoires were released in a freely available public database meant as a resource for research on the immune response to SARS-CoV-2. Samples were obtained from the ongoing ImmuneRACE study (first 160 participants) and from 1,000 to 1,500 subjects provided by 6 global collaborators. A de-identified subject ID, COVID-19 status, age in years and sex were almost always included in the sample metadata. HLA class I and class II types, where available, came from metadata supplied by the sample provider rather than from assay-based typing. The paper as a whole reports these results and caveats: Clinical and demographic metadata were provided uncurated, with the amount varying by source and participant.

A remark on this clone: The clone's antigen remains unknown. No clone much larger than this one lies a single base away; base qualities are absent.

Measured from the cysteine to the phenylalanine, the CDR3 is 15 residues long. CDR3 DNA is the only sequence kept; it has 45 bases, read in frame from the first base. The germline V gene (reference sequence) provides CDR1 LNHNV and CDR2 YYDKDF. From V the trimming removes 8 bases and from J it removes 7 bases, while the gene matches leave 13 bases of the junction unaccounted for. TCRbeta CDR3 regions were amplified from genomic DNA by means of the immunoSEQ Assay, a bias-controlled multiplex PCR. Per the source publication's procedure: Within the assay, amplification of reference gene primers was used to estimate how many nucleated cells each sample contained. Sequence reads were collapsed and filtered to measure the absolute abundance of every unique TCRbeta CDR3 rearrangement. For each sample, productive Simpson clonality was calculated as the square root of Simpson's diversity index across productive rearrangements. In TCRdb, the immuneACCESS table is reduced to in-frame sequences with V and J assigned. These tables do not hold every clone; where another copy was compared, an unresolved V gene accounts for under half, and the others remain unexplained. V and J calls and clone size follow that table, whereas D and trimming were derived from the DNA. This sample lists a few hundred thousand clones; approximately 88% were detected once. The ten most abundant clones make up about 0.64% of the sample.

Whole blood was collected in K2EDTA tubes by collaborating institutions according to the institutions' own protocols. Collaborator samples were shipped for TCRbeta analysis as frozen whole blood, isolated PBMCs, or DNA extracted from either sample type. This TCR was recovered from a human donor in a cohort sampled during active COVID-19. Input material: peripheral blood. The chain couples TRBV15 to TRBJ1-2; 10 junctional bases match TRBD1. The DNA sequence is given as TGTGCCACCTCGCCCTCCGGGACAGGGGCGTCTGGCTACACCTTC. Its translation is CATSPSGTGASGYTF.